Shown below are 14 T cell receptor beta chains from a single sample sequenced in a study of shared clonotypes between healthy human individuals. Data came from immunoSEQ multiplex PCR; TCRdb stores just in-frame clones and leaves some out. The sample yields about 2.3 million clones, approximately 90% seen once. Sequenced input: naive CD4+ T cells from PBMCs. Subset: CD45RA+ positively selected. The receptors here all came from a man aged 18 to 29 in good health. Some clones in this sample may be carry-over from other donors' samples.

V usage is TRBV9 and J usage is TRBJ2-7; unclear D gene. The CDR3 has 18 amino acids. V was shortened by 0 bases and J by 5 bases, with 24 bases between the two germline ends. Germline assignment: CDR1 SGDLS and CDR2 YYNGEE. CDR3 nucleotides: TGTGCCAGCAGCGTAGGCCCTCGCCTCGGATGGGCGGTCGACGAGCAGTACTTC. Translation gives CASSVGPRLGWAVDEQYF.

J is TRBJ2-2 and V is TRBV11-2; D assignment may be TRBD1 or TRBD2 (5 bases each). The CDR3 is 16 amino acids. V was trimmed by 1 base and J by 7 bases, leaving 16 bases between them. Per germline, CDR1 SGHAT and CDR2 FQNNGV. CDR3 loop: CASSLVLGPLGGELFF. The CDR3, as DNA: TGTGCCAGCAGCTTAGTACTGGGACCGCTTGGCGGGGAGCTGTTTTTT.

This chain joins TRBV18 and TRBJ2-2; the D gene could be TRBD1 or TRBD2 (5 bases each). This CDR3 comprises 16 residues. V was clipped by 4 bases and J by 6 bases, with 18 bases between them. Looked up from germline, CDR1 is KGHSH and CDR2 is LQKENI. This CDR3 is CASSLSRGVIAGELFF. CDR3 in DNA: TGTGCCAGCTCACTCTCCCGGGGCGTGATCGCCGGGGAGCTGTTTTTT.

The rearrangement uses TRBV5-1 and TRBJ2-2, with D perhaps matching TRBD2 (6 bases). CDR1 SGHRS and CDR2 YFSETQ come from the germline V gene. The CDR3 runs 13 residues. V lost 5 bases and J lost 4, with 9 bases in between. For the CDR3, the DNA is TGCGCCAGCAGAAAGGGAGGCACCGGGGAGCTGTTTTTT. Encoded protein: CASRKGGTGELFF.

This sequence joins TRBV2 and TRBJ2-2; 7 nucleotides match TRBD2. Germline loops: CDR1 SNHLY, CDR2 FYNNEI. V dropped 1 base and J dropped 7; count of bases not matched to a gene: 6. The CDR3 covers 15 residues. The CDR3 loop reads CASSEVGGSYGELFF. The CDR3 nucleotides read TGTGCCAGCAGTGAAGTGGGAGGGTCCTACGGGGAGCTGTTTTTT.

This clone was observed once. The chain links TRBV10-3 to TRBJ2-1; 8 bases are a match to TRBD1. The CDR3 has 15 amino acids. Per germline, CDR1 ENHRY and CDR2 SYGVKD. The V segment lost 3 bases and the J segment 4 bases; nucleotides outside the gene matches: 5. CDR3 residues: CAISDSDRAYNEQFF. The CDR3 DNA sequence: TGTGCCATCAGTGACTCGGACAGGGCATACAATGAGCAGTTCTTC.

The chain uses TRBV6-4 and TRBJ1-1; D is unclear. V was trimmed by 5 bases and J by 6 bases, leaving 13 bases between them. CDR1 is MRHNA and CDR2 is SNTAGT in the germline V gene. This CDR3 has 13 amino acids. CDR3 sequence: CASSNEGGSEAFF. DNA of the CDR3: TGTGCCAGCAGTAATGAGGGCGGCTCTGAAGCTTTCTTT.

This chain joins TRBV28 and TRBJ2-7; D remains ambiguous. The CDR3 spans 12 residues. Trimming left V 2 bases short and J 7 bases short, with 9 bases between. Germline lookup yields CDR1 MDHEN and CDR2 SYDVKM. The CDR3 protein is CASSLIVREQYF. The CDR3 coding sequence is TGTGCCAGCAGTTTAATCGTACGGGAGCAGTACTTC.

The rearrangement joins TRBV5-1 to TRBJ2-3, with D perhaps being TRBD1 or TRBD2 (5 bases each). Germline V gene data show CDR1 as SGHRS and CDR2 as YFSETQ. The CDR3 has 16 amino acids. V gave up 0 bases and J gave up 0 bases, with 11 bases separating them. CDR3 in amino acids: CASSLVGPPSTDTQYF. The CDR3 nucleotides are TGCGCCAGCAGCTTGGTGGGACCTCCTAGCACAGATACGCAGTATTTT.

Concerning this clone: The same CDR3 also results from other DNA sequences found in this sample. The chain couples TRBV29-1 to TRBJ2-7; possibly TRBD1 or TRBD2 for D (5 bases each). V lost 4 bases to trimming and J lost 5 bases, with 6 bases between them. CDR1 SQVTM and CDR2 ANQGSEA come from the germline V gene. The CDR3 sequence is 10 residues long. In DNA form, the CDR3 reads TGCAGCGTTGGAGGGGACGAGCAGTACTTC. Translating gives CSVGGDEQYF.

Comment on this clone: Other nucleotide sequences from this sample produce the same CDR3. The chain uses TRBV4-1 and TRBJ2-1, with D perhaps assigned TRBD1 or TRBD2 (5 bases each). Germline CDR1 and CDR2: MGHRA and YSYEKL. V was trimmed by 1 base and J by 0 bases, leaving 7 bases between them. This CDR3 has 15 amino acids. CDR3 coding DNA: TGCGCCAGCAGCCAAGGGGGGAGCTCCTACAATGAGCAGTTCTTC. Translating it yields CASSQGGSSYNEQFF.

This clone was observed once. The CDR3 nucleotides are TGTGCCAGTAGTCCCGGCAGCCCTGGCAGCTACACCTTC. This gives the protein CASSPGSPGSYTF. The chain has TRBV19 and TRBJ1-2, with D hard to call. The germline V gene encodes CDR1 LNHDA and CDR2 SQIVND (reference sequence). Trimming pared 5 bases from V and 9 bases from J, leaving 16 bases between. The CDR3 contains 13 residues.

The chain carries TRBV2 and TRBJ1-5; no firm D call. Trimming left V 6 bases short and J 7 bases short, with 10 bases between. The CDR3 extends over 12 amino acids. The germline V gene has CDR1 SNHLY and CDR2 FYNNEI. CDR3 DNA sequence: TGTGCCAGCAGCCTGCTGACACAGCCCCAGCATTTT. As protein: CASSLLTQPQHF. Supplemented by reference TRBV2 and TRBJ1-5, the full variable domain reads EPEVTQTPSHQVTQMGQEVILRCVPISNHLYFYWYRQILGQKVEFLVSFYNNEISEKSEIFDDQFSVERPDGSNFTLKIRSTKLEDSAMYFCASSLLTQPQHFGDGTRLSIL.

To note about this clone: The sample carries other DNA sequences with the same CDR3. The rearrangement uses TRBV2 and TRBJ2-7; D is unclear. The CDR3 runs to 12 residues. V lost 2 bases and J 3 bases, leaving 5 bases between the germline ends. Per germline, CDR1 SNHLY and CDR2 FYNNEI. CDR3 loop: CASSERSYEQYF. In nucleotides, the CDR3 is TGTGCCAGCAGTGAACGTAGCTACGAGCAGTACTTC.